The rows below give T cell receptor beta chains drawn from one sample of a study of control samples from healthy donors and cancer patients. Libraries were prepared by immunoSEQ multiplex PCR; TCRdb keeps only in-frame clonotypes and omits some of them. The sample has around 140,000 clones, approximately 92% seen once; the top ten hold 5.5%. Sequencing input: blood. Receptors were obtained from a young man in good health. Both conserved end residues are trimmed from each CDR3. Each record gives: J gene, V gene, CDR3 protein.

TRBJ1-6,TRBV4-2,ASSQGRQGASISPLH
TRBJ2-5,TRBV14,ASSHINQETQY
TRBJ2-7,TRBV7-2,ASSLSYGLYEQY
TRBJ2-1,TRBV6-2/TRBV6-3,ASSTGLAGGSYNEQF
TRBJ2-7,TRBV9,ASREWGRGHYEQY
TRBJ1-4,TRBV12-3/TRBV12-4,ASSLGQNEKLF
TRBJ1-3,TRBV6-4,ASRGRGTSSGNTIY
TRBJ2-4,TRBV18,ASSPLDRGLAKNIQY
TRBJ1-6,TRBV2,ASQDRDNSPLH
TRBJ2-5,TRBV11-2,ASSALRGGPRGETQY
TRBJ2-3,TRBV7-6,ASSLVGAVGTGLTDTQY
TRBJ2-1,TRBV30,AWSVWGYEQF
TRBJ1-1,TRBV7-9,ASSPGTGGFEAF
TRBJ2-3,TRBV9,ASSGQISTDTQY
TRBJ1-2,TRBV11-2,ASSLDPSSGGYT
TRBJ1-5,TRBV5-4,ASSIDRYQPQH
TRBJ2-1,TRBV6-1,ASSDHQGGYNEQF
TRBJ1-2,TRBV7-2,ASSLALAFGENYGYT
TRBJ1-5,TRBV6-5,ASSSGTGLQPQH
TRBJ2-7,TRBV12-5,ASGLDRGYEQY
TRBJ2-3,TRBV9,ASSVGAGAIEDTQY
TRBJ1-4,TRBV2,ASTGSNEKLF
TRBJ1-3,TRBV3-1/TRBV3-2,ASSRGGGGTIY
TRBJ2-2,TRBV6-6,ASSFRDTGELF
TRBJ2-5,TRBV5-1,ASSLDPQLAGGETQY
TRBJ2-6,TRBV7-9,ASGNWRANVLT
TRBJ2-7,TRBV5-1,ASSGSLLGEQY
TRBJ2-7,TRBV2,ASIQGGNEQY
TRBJ1-3,TRBV9,ASSVDGTFISGNTIY